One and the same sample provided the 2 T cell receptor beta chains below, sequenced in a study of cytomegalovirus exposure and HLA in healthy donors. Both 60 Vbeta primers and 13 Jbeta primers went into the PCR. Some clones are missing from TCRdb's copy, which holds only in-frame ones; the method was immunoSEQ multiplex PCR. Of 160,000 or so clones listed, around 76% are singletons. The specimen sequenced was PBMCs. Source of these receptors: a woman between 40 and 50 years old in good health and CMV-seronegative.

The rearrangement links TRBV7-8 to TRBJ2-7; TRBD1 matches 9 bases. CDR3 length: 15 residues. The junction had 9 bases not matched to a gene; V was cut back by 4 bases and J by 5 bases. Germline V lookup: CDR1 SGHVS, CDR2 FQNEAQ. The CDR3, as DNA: TGTGCCAGCAGCTCATACAGGGGGCGCCGTGACGAGCAGTACTTC. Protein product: CASSSYRGRRDEQYF.

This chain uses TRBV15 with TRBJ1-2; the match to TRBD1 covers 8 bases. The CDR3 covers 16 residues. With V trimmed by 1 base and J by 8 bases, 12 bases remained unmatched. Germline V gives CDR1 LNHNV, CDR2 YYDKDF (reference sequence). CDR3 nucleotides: TGTGCCACCAGCAGAGGAACGACAGGGGAGAGGGCAGGCTACACCTTC. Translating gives CATSRGTTGERAGYTF.